This paragraph reports one TCR beta chain. This clonotype has a count of ten or more. Its cognate antigen has yet to be identified. Base qualities are not at hand, and no much larger clone is one base apart. The library was prepared using multiplex PCR. Instrument used: Illumina HiSeq 4000. To build TCR beta libraries, CDR3 regions were amplified by Arm-PCR using iRepertoire HTBI primers. PCR products were gel purified before sequencing. On the study's bioinformatics: A total of fewer than 80 TRBV and some 15 TRBJ segments were identified across samples and were used for gene usage analysis of CDR3 amino acid clonotypes. Filtered high-quality paired reads were merged into contigs using COPE and FqMerger. BLAST was used to align contigs to IMGT TRBV, TRBD and TRBJ reference genes, with CDR3 defined following IMGT. Highly expanded clones were defined as clonotypes with a frequency above 0.1%. Repertoire diversity was measured by Shannon entropy, and V-J evenness by the Gini coefficient. Clonotypes shared by more than one individual were considered public. TCRdb cleaned the public reads at Q25 with fastp, built clones with MiXCR and kept in-frame beta chains. Each entry is one CDR3 protein sequence, shown with its most common DNA and genes. TCRdb assigned the V and J calls; the authors' analysis was not used. The sample has about 500,000 distinct CDR3 sequences on record, 15% to 20% of them singletons. The ten largest clones represent 10% to 15% of the sample.

The data originate from a study of regulatory T cells in long-lasting Graves disease listed by TCRdb under 2021. About the investigation overall: Newly diagnosed Graves' disease patients had taken antithyroid drugs for less than 3 months. Persistent Graves' disease patients were compared with newly diagnosed Graves' disease patients by peripheral blood TCR sequencing and RNA sequencing. The study was registered as a clinical trial and conducted in China. A total of about 33 samples underwent TCR sequencing, from around 13 patients with persistent Graves' disease and around 20 patients with newly diagnosed Graves' disease.

Here is what the overall study found, with its caveats: A larger number of public clonotypes was shared among persistent patients (more than 2,500) than among newly diagnosed patients (roughly 970). Only the TCR beta chain was sequenced and analyzed. As a limitation, the authors acknowledged that the small sample size may reduce accuracy. The study examined only peripheral blood because the primary lesion, thyroid tissue, could not be accessed. TRBV28, TRBJ1-2 and TRBJ2-5 were preferentially used in persistent disease, while TRBV20-1 and TRBJ2-1 were favored in newly diagnosed disease. Compared with newly diagnosed patients, patients with persistent Graves' disease had lower TCR Shannon entropy and fewer highly expanded clones, which suggests clonal expansion.

Interpreted using the paper, the time point label stands for: newly diagnosed GD, antithyroid drugs for less than 3 months. RNA was extracted from PBMCs in TRIzol for both TCR sequencing and RNA sequencing. The diagnosis of Graves' disease was made according to American Thyroid Association guidelines. The patients came from an endocrinology department in Xi'an, China. From each patient, approximately 9.9 milliliters of peripheral blood was collected into an EDTA anticoagulant tube. Ficoll Paque Plus density gradient separation was used to isolate PBMCs, and no further T cell sorting was done. An Agilent 2100 Bioanalyzer and agarose gel were used to assess RNA quality, and a NanoDrop 2000 was used to measure RNA concentration. Trimming takes 0 bases off V and 1 base off J; junction bases not matched to a gene: 6. The germline V gene (reference sequence) provides CDR1 MNHEY and CDR2 SMNVEV. The CDR3 runs 17 amino acids, cysteine and phenylalanine included. Of all the DNA, just the CDR3 is kept, 51 bases in frame from base 1.

This sample was shared with a second study, whose subject was T cells in Graves' hyperthyroidism and ophthalmopathy. The second paper states: Stable Graves' hyperthyroidism was defined as no progression to ophthalmopathy during 18 months of follow-up. Hyperthyroidism patients were newly diagnosed, with disease duration under 2 months, and aged 18 to 65 years. Patients with uncontrolled infections, other autoimmune diseases, pregnancy or lactation were excluded. Clinical symptoms, serum thyroxine and TRAb, thyroid ultrasound, and orbital computed tomography formed the basis for the diagnoses. For the first round of RT-PCR on the TCR CDR3, the HTBI primer set was used together with the Qiagen OneStep RT-PCR kit. Most expanded thyroid clonotypes (frequency above 0.001) were also detected in blood, a finding suggesting that blood repertoires may reflect thyroid immune responses. In cross-validation, a model built on a 13 V-J signature told ophthalmopathy apart from stable hyperthyroidism with 85% to 90% sensitivity and roughly 83% specificity, and in testing the same model reached 80%/75%. In validation, the model predicted progression to ophthalmopathy with around 71% sensitivity and less than 80% specificity, a median of approximately 6.5 months before onset. TCR V-J signatures able to tell the groups apart were searched for in a discovery cohort of 90 to 100 patients, of whom more than 40 had Graves' ophthalmopathy and more than 55 had stable Graves' hyperthyroidism. Whether ophthalmopathy could be predicted prospectively was tested in an independent validation cohort made up of approximately 19 hyperthyroidism patients plus 17 patients who later progressed to ophthalmopathy. The roughly 100 discovery patients were randomly divided into training and test sets at a 7:3 ratio. In addition, the study compared T-cell repertoires in thyroid tissue and in blood from a handful of Graves' hyperthyroidism patients. After blood sampling, hyperthyroidism patients were treated with methimazole at a starting dose of 30 mg daily, and ophthalmopathy patients were treated with high-dose intravenous methylprednisolone. A second multiplex PCR round built the libraries, followed by size selection and purification. The libraries were sequenced on an Illumina HiSeq2000 using paired-end 100 bp reads. SOAPnuke was used to process the raw data, removing reads that contained adapters or uncalled bases, had a mean Phred below 15, or lacked an exact match to the constant primer or identifier. High-quality paired reads were merged using COPE v1.2.5, and each unique nucleotide sequence was defined as a clonotype. Clonotypes were aligned to IMGT TRBV, TRBD and TRBJ reference segments using MiTCR v1.1. The analysis included only V-J combinations with a frequency above 0.0001, which together covered more than 99% of the repertoires. The TCS score was defined as F50 (clonal expansion) divided by E x V (chaos), with BLOSUM62-based TCRdist calculated between CDR3 peptides within each V-J. Welch's t-statistics and random forest reduced around 550 V-J features to about 12, which were used in a naive Bayes classifier (R e1071). Sample size was not statistically predetermined, and investigators were not blinded to group allocation. According to the paper, TCR Vbeta CDR3 sequencing was carried out on some 130 peripheral blood samples, which came from some 41 ophthalmopathy, 75 or so hyperthyroidism and approximately 17 progressor patients.

The receptor was derived from a man aged 40-49 years with Graves disease. Donor details come from another sample of the same person, matched by shared clones. Recombination connected TRBV27 to TRBJ2-5; TRBD2 fits 9 bases in the junction. Sequenced here: peripheral blood mononuclear cells (PBMCs), sampled at new diagnosis, from a patient treated with antithyroid drugs. The encoded CDR3 is CASSLSQPTSGQETQYF. The DNA reads TGTGCCAGCAGTTTATCCCAACCGACTAGCGGCCAAGAGACCCAGTACTTC.